These T cell receptor beta chains were read from a single sample in a study of T cells in Graves' hyperthyroidism and ophthalmopathy. TCRdb used MiXCR to reprocess the multiplex PCR reads, holding one entry per CDR3 protein. Of about 530,000 distinct CDR3 sequences listed, roughly a sixth are singletons. The specimen sequenced was blood. All receptors derive from a woman aged 18-29 years with Graves' ophthalmopathy. Each CDR3 is given with its conserved first and last residue. Fields, in order: D gene, J gene, V gene, clone size, CDR3 DNA, CDR3 protein. A D gene is named only where the DNA matches it firmly. For some rows the clone size is stated as once, few or many, or as a class when expanded; others skip it.

D: .
J: TRBJ1-2
V: TRBV29-1
size: few
DNA: TGCAGCGTTGAAGCAGGAAACTATGGCTACACCTTC
CDR3: CSVEAGNYGYTF

D: .
J: TRBJ2-5
V: TRBV11-2
size: .
DNA: TGTGCCAGCAGCTTTGGTCGACAGGGAGGGCAAGAGACCCAGTACTTC
CDR3: CASSFGRQGGQETQYF

D: TRBD1
J: TRBJ1-1
V: TRBV27
size: many
DNA: TGTGCCAGCAGTTTATTACCCCTCCGGACAGGAGACAGGGAAGCTTTCTTT
CDR3: CASSLLPLRTGDREAFF

D: TRBD1
J: TRBJ2-3
V: TRBV7-2
size: many
DNA: TGTGCCAGCAGCTTATCCCCAGGACAGGGTTGGGCAGATACGCAGTATTTT
CDR3: CASSLSPGQGWADTQYF

D: TRBD1
J: TRBJ2-7
V: TRBV28
size: many
DNA: TGTGCCAGCAGTCTAGGACAGGGGGCGCCTTACGAGCAGTACTTC
CDR3: CASSLGQGAPYEQYF

D: TRBD1
J: TRBJ1-3
V: TRBV30
size: .
DNA: TGTGCCTGGAGTGTCCTGGGACAGGGTTTGTCGGGAAACACCATATATTTT
CDR3: CAWSVLGQGLSGNTIYF

D: .
J: TRBJ1-2
V: TRBV7-8
size: many
DNA: TGTGCCAGCAGCTCCTCTGAGGACTATGGCTACACCTTC
CDR3: CASSSSEDYGYTF

D: .
J: TRBJ2-5
V: TRBV28
size: many
DNA: TGTGCCAGCAGAAAAGGCAGGGAGGTAGAGACCCAGTACTTC
CDR3: CASRKGREVETQYF

D: TRBD1
J: TRBJ2-7
V: TRBV4-1
size: .
DNA: TGCGCCAGCAGCCAGAGCACCGGGACAGGACGCTCCTACGAGCAGTACTTC
CDR3: CASSQSTGTGRSYEQYF

D: TRBD2
J: TRBJ2-1
V: TRBV5-1
size: many
DNA: TGCGCCAGCAGCTCGCGACCTAGCGGGAGAATCAACAATGAGCAGTTCTTC
CDR3: CASSSRPSGRINNEQFF

D: .
J: TRBJ2-1
V: TRBV6-1
size: many
DNA: TGTGCCAGCAGTGACGGGCTAGGGTCGAACAATGAGCAGTTCTTC
CDR3: CASSDGLGSNNEQFF

D: .
J: TRBJ2-3
V: TRBV20-1
size: once
DNA: TGCAGTGCTCCTACTTGGACTCGCACAGATACGCAGTATTTT
CDR3: CSAPTWTRTDTQYF

D: TRBD2
J: TRBJ2-1
V: TRBV18
size: many
DNA: TGTGCCAGCTCACCTGGCGGGAGAGGGTACAATGAGCAGTTCTTC
CDR3: CASSPGGRGYNEQFF

D: .
J: TRBJ2-7
V: TRBV29-1
size: .
DNA: TGCAGCGTGGAGACTGTCGGCTACGAGCAGTACTTC
CDR3: CSVETVGYEQYF

D: TRBD1
J: TRBJ1-6
V: TRBV6-5
size: few
DNA: TGTGCCAGCAGTTACAGGGACAGTCATAATTCACCCCTCCACTTT
CDR3: CASSYRDSHNSPLHF

D: .
J: TRBJ2-1
V: TRBV9
size: .
DNA: TGTGCCAGCAGCCCTGGTATAGGGGACTCCTACAATGAGCAGTTCTTC
CDR3: CASSPGIGDSYNEQFF

D: TRBD2
J: TRBJ2-1
V: TRBV7-2
size: many
DNA: TGTGCCAGCAAATTACTAGCGGATTTCTACAATGAGCAGTTCTTC
CDR3: CASKLLADFYNEQFF

D: .
J: TRBJ2-3
V: TRBV7-3
size: .
DNA: TGTGCCAGCAGCTCAACCGGGACTTTCACAGATACGCAGTATTTT
CDR3: CASSSTGTFTDTQYF

D: .
J: TRBJ2-1
V: TRBV28
size: .
DNA: TGTGCCAGCAGTTTGTTAGCGGAGCAGCAGTTCTTC
CDR3: CASSLLAEQQFF

D: .
J: TRBJ1-5
V: TRBV28
size: many
DNA: TGTGCCAGCAGTCCCTTGGACACTTCCCGTGGGCCCCAGCATTTT
CDR3: CASSPLDTSRGPQHF

D: .
J: TRBJ2-2
V: TRBV2
size: few
DNA: TGTGCCAGCAGTGGGGTCCGGGGGGCTCGGGAGGTCACCGGGGAGCTGTTTTTT
CDR3: CASSGVRGAREVTGELFF

D: TRBD1
J: TRBJ1-6
V: TRBV2
size: many
DNA: TGTGCCAGCAGTGTGACAGGGGTCTATTCACCCCTCCACTTT
CDR3: CASSVTGVYSPLHF

D: .
J: TRBJ1-1
V: TRBV12-3/TRBV12-4
size: .
DNA: TGTGCCAGCAGTTATGGGGGGGACTTGAACACTGAAGCTTTCTTT
CDR3: CASSYGGDLNTEAFF

D: .
J: TRBJ1-1
V: TRBV6-5
size: .
DNA: TGTGCCAGCAGTTACTCGACTCTGGTGGGGACTGAAGCTTTCTTT
CDR3: CASSYSTLVGTEAFF

D: TRBD1
J: TRBJ1-2
V: TRBV14
size: .
DNA: TGTGCCAGCAGCCAATCGACAGGGGGTGGCTACACCTTC
CDR3: CASSQSTGGGYTF

D: TRBD2
J: TRBJ2-3
V: TRBV27
size: .
DNA: TGTGCCAGCAGTTTGCGTGGGACTAGCGGGGAAAGCACAGATACGCAGTATTTT
CDR3: CASSLRGTSGESTDTQYF

D: TRBD1
J: TRBJ1-1
V: TRBV7-9
size: many
DNA: TGTGCCAGCAGCTTAGCGTTCAGGGGGGGGGCGCTGGACGCTGAAGCTTTCTTT
CDR3: CASSLAFRGGALDAEAFF

D: TRBD1
J: TRBJ2-6
V: TRBV3-1
size: many
DNA: TGTGCCAGCAGCTCGATCGGGACAGGGACTGGGGCCAACGTCCTGACTTTC
CDR3: CASSSIGTGTGANVLTF

D: TRBD1
J: TRBJ1-5
V: TRBV28
size: .
DNA: TGTGCCAGCAGTTTACTAGGACAGGGGGATGCCAATCAGCCCCAGCATTTT
CDR3: CASSLLGQGDANQPQHF

D: .
J: TRBJ2-7
V: TRBV7-2
size: many
DNA: TGTGCCAGCAGCTTAGAGCAGGCCTCCTCCTACGAGCAGTACTTC
CDR3: CASSLEQASSYEQYF

D: TRBD1
J: TRBJ2-2
V: TRBV10-3
size: .
DNA: TGTGCCACCATCGCGACAGGGGTGACCGGGGAGCTGTTTTTT
CDR3: CATIATGVTGELFF

D: TRBD1
J: TRBJ1-5
V: TRBV3-1
size: many
DNA: TGTGCCAGCAGCCAAGATGGGACAGGGCCCAATCAGCCCCAGCATTTT
CDR3: CASSQDGTGPNQPQHF

D: TRBD2
J: TRBJ2-5
V: TRBV11-2
size: many
DNA: TGTGCCAGCAGCTTAGATCCTAGCGGGACCTGGGAGACCCAGTACTTC
CDR3: CASSLDPSGTWETQYF